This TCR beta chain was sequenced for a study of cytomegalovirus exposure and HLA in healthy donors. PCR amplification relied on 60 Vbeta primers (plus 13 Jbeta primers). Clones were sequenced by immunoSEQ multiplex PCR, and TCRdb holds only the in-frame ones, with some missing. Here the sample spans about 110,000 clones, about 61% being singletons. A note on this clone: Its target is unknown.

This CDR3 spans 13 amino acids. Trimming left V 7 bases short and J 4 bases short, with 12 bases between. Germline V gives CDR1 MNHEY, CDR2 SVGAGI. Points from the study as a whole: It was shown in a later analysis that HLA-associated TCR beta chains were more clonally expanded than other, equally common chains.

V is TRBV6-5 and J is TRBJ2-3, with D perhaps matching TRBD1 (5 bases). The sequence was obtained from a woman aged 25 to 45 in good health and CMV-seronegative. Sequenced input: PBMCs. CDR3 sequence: CASTSGLADTQYF. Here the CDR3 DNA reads TGTGCCAGCACCTCAGGGCTTGCAGATACGCAGTATTTT.